Below are 16 T cell receptor beta chains sequenced from a single sample in a study of blood T cell repertoires in COVID-19. Libraries were prepared by immunoSEQ multiplex PCR; TCRdb keeps only in-frame clonotypes and omits some of them. The sample holds some 290,000 clones, roughly 90% seen once. The sample comprised peripheral blood. The receptor source for this set is a woman aged 25 to 45 with COVID-19, enrolled during active disease.

The J gene is TRBJ1-1, the V gene TRBV4-2; D uncertain. This CDR3 region has 14 residues. V was cut by 1 base and J by 5 bases, with 11 bases left in between. Germline CDR1 and CDR2: LGHNA and YNFKEQ. The CDR3 spells CASSQAGGGTEAFF. DNA of the CDR3: TGTGCCAGCAGCCAAGCGGGAGGTGGAACTGAAGCTTTCTTT.

The chain combines TRBV7-8 with TRBJ2-3; 14 bases line up with TRBD2. With V trimmed by 5 bases and J by 4 bases, 5 bases remained unmatched. This CDR3 has 16 residues. Looked up from germline, CDR1 is SGHVS and CDR2 is FQNEAQ. The CDR3 reads CASSPGLAGVPDTQYF. CDR3 DNA sequence: TGTGCCAGCAGCCCGGGACTAGCGGGAGTCCCAGATACGCAGTATTTT.

The rearrangement uses TRBV30 and TRBJ1-4; 8 bases match TRBD1. Germline V lookup: CDR1 GTSNPN, CDR2 SVGIG (reference sequence). V shed 3 bases, J shed 0 bases, and the junction held 9 bases outside the gene matches. The CDR3 is 17 amino acids. The CDR3 DNA is TGTGCCTGGAGCGCGGCAGGGGGCCTTGCAACTAATGAAAAACTGTTTTTT. It is translated as CAWSAAGGLATNEKLFF.

The V and J genes are TRBV15 and TRBJ1-4; tentative D call: TRBD1 (5 bases). Germline CDR1 and CDR2: LNHNV and YYDKDF (reference sequence). The CDR3 sequence is 13 residues long. Trimming left V 9 bases short and J 4 bases short, with 12 bases between. The CDR3 region is CATEGTYNEKLFF. For the CDR3, the DNA is TGTGCCACTGAAGGGACTTATAATGAAAAACTGTTTTTT.

V and J are TRBV7-8 and TRBJ1-5; D is unclear. This CDR3 comprises 14 residues. CDR1 is SGHVS, CDR2 FQNEAQ, per germline. Trimming took off 5 bases at V and 7 bases at J, with 15 bases between the two ends. CDR3 in DNA: TGTGCCAGCAGCGCCCGGGGTTTTCAACAGCCCCAGCATTTT. Translated, it gives CASSARGFQQPQHF.

This chain connects TRBV6-5 to TRBJ2-7, with 12 positions matching TRBD2. The V segment lost 8 bases and the J segment 3 bases; nucleotides outside the gene matches: 8. CDR3 size: 15 residues. Germline-derived CDR1 and CDR2 are MNHEY and SVGAGI. The DNA of the CDR3 is TGTGCCAGCCGACTAGCGGGAGAGGCAGGCTACGAGCAGTACTTC. Protein: CASRLAGEAGYEQYF.

The chain couples TRBV5-1 to TRBJ1-5; D gene ambiguous. CDR3 length: 15 residues. CDR1 SGHRS and CDR2 YFSETQ come from the germline V gene. The V gene lost 2 bases and the J gene lost 3 bases, with 12 bases spanning the gap. CDR3 DNA sequence: TGCGCCAGCAGCTTAAACGGGAGGAACAATCAGCCCCAGCATTTT. The encoded protein is CASSLNGRNNQPQHF.

The chain combines TRBV29-1 with TRBJ2-7; D ambiguous. V was cut by 4 bases and J by 2 bases, with 9 bases left in between. The CDR3 extends over 12 amino acids. The V gene's germline CDR1 is SQVTM and CDR2 ANQGSEA. This CDR3 reads CSVVGRAYEQYF. In nucleotides, the CDR3 is TGCAGCGTTGTGGGCCGAGCCTACGAGCAGTACTTC.

V is TRBV6-5 and J is TRBJ2-5; D is unresolved. V was shortened by 1 base and J by 2 bases, with 8 bases between the two germline ends. CDR1 is MNHEY, CDR2 SVGAGI, per germline. This CDR3 has 14 amino acids. In DNA form, the CDR3 reads TGTGCCAGCAGTTACTACCTAGAACAAGAGACCCAGTACTTC. Residues: CASSYYLEQETQYF.

V and J are TRBV19 and TRBJ1-2; D ambiguous. V lost 5 bases to trimming and J lost 8 bases, with 12 bases between them. This CDR3 has 12 amino acids. The germline gives CDR1 LNHDA, CDR2 SQIVND (reference sequence). This chain's CDR3 is CASSPPGRGYTF. The CDR3 DNA sequence: TGTGCCAGTAGTCCCCCGGGTCGCGGCTACACCTTC.

The chain is built from TRBV3-1 (or the pseudogene TRBV3-2) and TRBJ2-2; TRBD1 aligns across 11 bases. The CDR3 totals 18 residues. The ends lost 2 bases at V and 5 bases at J; junction bases unmatched: 10. CDR1 is LGHDT, CDR2 YNNKEL, per germline (reference sequence). The chain's CDR3 is CASSQQPPGQGDTGELFF. Written as DNA, the CDR3 is TGTGCCAGCAGCCAACAACCCCCGGGACAGGGGGATACCGGGGAGCTGTTTTTT.

This clone showed up just once. The J gene is TRBJ2-7, the V gene TRBV6-2 or TRBV6-3; 10 nucleotides align to TRBD2. The junction had 4 bases not matched to a gene; V was cut back by 5 bases and J by 0 bases. Germline V gives CDR1 MNHEY, CDR2 SVGEGT. The CDR3 length is 15 residues. The CDR3 protein is CASSLRLAGSYEQYF. The CDR3 DNA follows: TGTGCCAGCAGTCTCCGACTAGCGGGCTCCTACGAGCAGTACTTC.

The chain links TRBV30 to TRBJ2-5; 7 bases align to TRBD1. CDR1 and CDR2 from the germline V gene are GTSNPN and SVGIG (reference sequence). With 4 bases clipped from V and 1 base from J, the junction kept 3 bases outside the gene matches. This CDR3 contains 13 residues. The CDR3 region is CAWTRDSQETQYF. The CDR3 DNA follows: TGTGCCTGGACCAGGGACAGCCAAGAGACCCAGTACTTC.

The gene calls are TRBV29-1 and TRBJ1-1, with D perhaps matching TRBD1 (6 bases). The germline V gene has CDR1 SQVTM and CDR2 ANQGSEA. Trimming removed 4 bases at V and 5 bases at J, with 17 bases between. The CDR3 has 14 residues. This CDR3 reads CSVGWAGARTEAFF. The CDR3 DNA is TGCAGCGTTGGGTGGGCAGGGGCGCGGACTGAAGCTTTCTTT. Full variable domain (outside the CDR3, taken from reference TRBV29-1 and TRBJ1-1): SAVISQKPSRDICQRGTSLTIQCQVDSQVTMMFWYRQQPGQSLTLIATANQGSEATYESGFVIDKFPISRPNLTFSTLTVSNMSPEDSSIYLCSVGWAGARTEAFFGQGTRLTVV.

The chain employs TRBV5-1 and TRBJ2-1; 16 nucleotides agree with TRBD2. CDR1 is SGHRS and CDR2 is YFSETQ in the germline V gene. The CDR3 spans 17 residues. The ends lost 3 bases at V and 9 bases at J; junction bases unmatched: 9. The DNA of the CDR3 is TGCGCCAGCAGCTACATCGGGACTAGCGGGAGGGCCGCTGAGCAGTTCTTC. It encodes CASSYIGTSGRAAEQFF.

The gene calls are TRBV7-3 and TRBJ2-1, with D possibly being TRBD2 (6 bases). V was trimmed by 2 bases and J by 9 bases, leaving 11 bases between them. The CDR3 contains 13 residues. The V gene's germline CDR1 is SGHTA and CDR2 FQGTGA. CDR3 sequence (DNA): TGTGCCAGCAGCTTATCGGGGGTAACTGAGCAGTTCTTC. It is translated as CASSLSGVTEQFF.